This TCR beta chain appears in the sequencing data of a study of blood T cell repertoires in COVID-19. For the study at large: Samples came from the United States, Italy and Spain, spanning acute and convalescent COVID-19.

The CDR3 runs 14 residues. Germline V CDR1 and CDR2: MNHEY, SVGEGT. The ends were cut back, 2 bases at V and 3 bases at J, with 10 bases in the middle. Some clones are missing from TCRdb's copy, which holds only in-frame ones; the method was immunoSEQ multiplex PCR. The sample has 65,000 to 85,000 clones, roughly 89% seen once; the top ten hold around 5.4%. This TCR was recovered from a human donor in a cohort sampled during active COVID-19. Input material: peripheral blood. V and J are TRBV6-2 or TRBV6-3 and TRBJ1-1, with D perhaps TRBD1 (5 bases). The chain's CDR3 is CASSYRGGHTEAFF. For the CDR3, the DNA is TGTGCCAGCAGTTACAGGGGAGGGCACACTGAAGCTTTCTTT.